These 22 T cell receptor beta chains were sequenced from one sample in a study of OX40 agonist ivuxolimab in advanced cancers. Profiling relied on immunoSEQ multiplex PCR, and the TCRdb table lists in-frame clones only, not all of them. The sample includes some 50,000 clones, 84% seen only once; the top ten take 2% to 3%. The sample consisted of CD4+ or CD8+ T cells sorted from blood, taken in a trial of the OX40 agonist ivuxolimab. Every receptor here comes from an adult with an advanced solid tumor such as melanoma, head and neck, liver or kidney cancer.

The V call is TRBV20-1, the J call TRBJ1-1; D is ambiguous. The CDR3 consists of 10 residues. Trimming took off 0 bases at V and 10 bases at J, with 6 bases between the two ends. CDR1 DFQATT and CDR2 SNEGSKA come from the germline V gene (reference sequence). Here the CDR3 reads CSARENGAFF. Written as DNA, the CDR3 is TGCAGTGCTAGAGAGAATGGAGCTTTCTTT.

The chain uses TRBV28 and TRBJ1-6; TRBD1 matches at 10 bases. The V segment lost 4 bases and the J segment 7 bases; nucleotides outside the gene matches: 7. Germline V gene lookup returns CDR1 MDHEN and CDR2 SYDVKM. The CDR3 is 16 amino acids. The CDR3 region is CASSSPGQGKNSPLHF. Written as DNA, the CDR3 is TGTGCCAGCAGTTCTCCGGGACAGGGGAAAAATTCACCCCTCCACTTT.

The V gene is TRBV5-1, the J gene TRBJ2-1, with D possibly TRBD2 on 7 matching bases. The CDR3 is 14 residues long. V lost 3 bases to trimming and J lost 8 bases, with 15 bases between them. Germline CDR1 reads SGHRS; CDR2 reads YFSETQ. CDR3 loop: CASSSIGGAHEQFF. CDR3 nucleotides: TGCGCCAGCAGCTCCATTGGGGGGGCGCATGAGCAGTTCTTC.

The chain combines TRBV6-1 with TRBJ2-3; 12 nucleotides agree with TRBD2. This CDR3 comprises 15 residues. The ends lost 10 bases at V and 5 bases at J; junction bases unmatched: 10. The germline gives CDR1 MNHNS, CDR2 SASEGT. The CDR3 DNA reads TGTGCCACCCACGGACTAGCGGGAATGGGAGATACGCAGTATTTT. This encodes CATHGLAGMGDTQYF.

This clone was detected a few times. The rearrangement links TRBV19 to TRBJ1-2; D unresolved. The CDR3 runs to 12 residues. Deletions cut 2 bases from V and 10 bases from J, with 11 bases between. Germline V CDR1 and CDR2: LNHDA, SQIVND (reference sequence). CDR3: CASSILDVNYTF. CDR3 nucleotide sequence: TGTGCCAGTAGTATACTGGACGTCAACTACACCTTC.

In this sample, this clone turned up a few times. CDR3 sequence (DNA): TGTGCCAGCAGCGCCAAGGTAGGCAGCTCTGGAAACACCATATATTTT. As protein: CASSAKVGSSGNTIYF. V is TRBV9 and J is TRBJ1-3; D is ambiguous. This CDR3 spans 16 amino acids. The V and J ends lost 3 bases and 0 bases respectively, with 13 bases between them. CDR1 and CDR2 from the germline V gene are SGDLS and YYNGEE. The entire variable domain, with the rest obtained from reference TRBV9 and TRBJ1-3, is as follows: DSGVTQTPKHLITATGQRVTLRCSPRSGDLSVYWYQQSLDQGLQFLIQYYNGEERAKGNILERFSAQQFPDLHSELNLSSLELGDSALYFCASSAKVGSSGNTIYFGEGSWLTVV.

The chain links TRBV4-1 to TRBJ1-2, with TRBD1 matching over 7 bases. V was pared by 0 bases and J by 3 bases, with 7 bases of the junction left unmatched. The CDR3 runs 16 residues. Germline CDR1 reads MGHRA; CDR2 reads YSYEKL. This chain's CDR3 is CASSQDQTGNDYGYTF. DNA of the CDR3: TGCGCCAGCAGCCAAGACCAGACAGGGAACGACTATGGCTACACCTTC.

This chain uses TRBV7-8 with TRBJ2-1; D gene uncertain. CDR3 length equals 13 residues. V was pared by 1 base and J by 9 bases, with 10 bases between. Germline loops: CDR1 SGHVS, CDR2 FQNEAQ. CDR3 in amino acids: CASSLGARGEQFF. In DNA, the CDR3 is TGTGCCAGCAGCTTAGGGGCTCGTGGTGAGCAGTTCTTC.

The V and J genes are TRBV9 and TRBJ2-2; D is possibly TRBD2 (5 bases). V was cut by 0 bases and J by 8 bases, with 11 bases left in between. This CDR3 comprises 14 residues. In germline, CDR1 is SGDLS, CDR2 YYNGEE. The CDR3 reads CASSVAGIGGELFF. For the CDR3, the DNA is TGTGCCAGCAGCGTAGCGGGGATTGGGGGGGAGCTGTTTTTT.

The CDR3 loop is CASSSPRSRKKAFF. The CDR3 region has the DNA TGTGCCAGTAGTTCCCCTCGCTCACGAAAAAAAGCTTTCTTT. This chain uses TRBV19 with TRBJ1-1, with D unclear. Germline V gene sequence: CDR1 LNHDA, CDR2 SQIVND (reference sequence). Trimming took 5 bases from V and 9 from J, leaving 19 bases between them. CDR3 size: 14 residues.

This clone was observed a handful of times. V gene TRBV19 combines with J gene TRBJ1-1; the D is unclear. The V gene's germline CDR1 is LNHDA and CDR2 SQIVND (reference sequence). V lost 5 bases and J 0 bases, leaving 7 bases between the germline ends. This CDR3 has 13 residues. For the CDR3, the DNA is TGTGCCAGTAGTTCCGTTATGAACACTGAAGCTTTCTTT. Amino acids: CASSSVMNTEAFF.

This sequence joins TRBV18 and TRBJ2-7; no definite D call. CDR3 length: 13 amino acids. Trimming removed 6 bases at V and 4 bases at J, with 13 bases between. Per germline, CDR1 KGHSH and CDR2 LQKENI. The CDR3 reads CASSTSADYEQYF. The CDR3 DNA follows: TGTGCCAGCTCTACTTCCGCAGATTACGAGCAGTACTTC.

The CDR3 DNA reads as TGTGCAAGTCGCTTAGTAAACAGGGGATATAGCAATCAGCCCCAGCATTTT. Residues: CASRLVNRGYSNQPQHF. The J gene is TRBJ1-5, the V gene TRBV12-2; no DNA check was done on the table's D call, TRBD1. TRBV12-2 is designated a pseudogene. The CDR3 sequence is 17 residues long.

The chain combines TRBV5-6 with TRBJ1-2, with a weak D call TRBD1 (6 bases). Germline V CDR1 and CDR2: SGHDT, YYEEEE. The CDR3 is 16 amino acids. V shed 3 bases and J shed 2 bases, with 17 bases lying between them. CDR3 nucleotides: TGTGCCAGCAGCTACGGCCGGGGGGCCCGGAACTATGGCTACACCTTC. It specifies CASSYGRGARNYGYTF.

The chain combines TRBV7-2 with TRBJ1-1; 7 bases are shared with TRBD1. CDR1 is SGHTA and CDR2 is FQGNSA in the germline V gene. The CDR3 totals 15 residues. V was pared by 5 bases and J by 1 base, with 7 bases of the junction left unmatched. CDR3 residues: CASSPRGGGNTEAFF. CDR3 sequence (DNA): TGTGCCAGCAGCCCGAGAGGGGGCGGGAACACTGAAGCTTTCTTT.

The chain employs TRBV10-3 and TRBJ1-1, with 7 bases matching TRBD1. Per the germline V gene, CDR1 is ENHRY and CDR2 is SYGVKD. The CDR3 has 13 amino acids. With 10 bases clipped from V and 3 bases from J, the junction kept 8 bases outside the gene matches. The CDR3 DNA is TGTGCCACCTGGGACAGTACACACACTGAAGCTTTCTTT. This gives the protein CATWDSTHTEAFF.

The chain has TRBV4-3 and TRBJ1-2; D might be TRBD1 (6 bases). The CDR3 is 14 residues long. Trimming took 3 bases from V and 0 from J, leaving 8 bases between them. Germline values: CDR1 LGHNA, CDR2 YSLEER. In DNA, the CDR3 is TGCGCCAGCAGCCAGACAGGTGCTAACTATGGCTACACCTTC. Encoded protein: CASSQTGANYGYTF.

CDR3 nucleotide sequence: TGTGCCAGCAGCTTTCTGACAGCGGGGGGGCCTTACAATGAGCAGTTCTTC. It translates to CASSFLTAGGPYNEQFF. The gene calls are TRBV11-2 and TRBJ2-1, with 10 nucleotides matching TRBD2. This CDR3 contains 17 residues. The V gene end was trimmed by 3 bases and the J gene end by 4 bases; junction bases not matched to a gene: 9. CDR1 is SGHAT and CDR2 is FQNNGV in the germline V gene.

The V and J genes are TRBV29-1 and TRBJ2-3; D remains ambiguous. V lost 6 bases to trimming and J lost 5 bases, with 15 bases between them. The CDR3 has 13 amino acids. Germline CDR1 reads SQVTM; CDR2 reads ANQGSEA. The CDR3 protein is CSVPTLQKDTQYF. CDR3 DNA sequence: TGCAGCGTCCCCACCCTACAGAAAGATACGCAGTATTTT.

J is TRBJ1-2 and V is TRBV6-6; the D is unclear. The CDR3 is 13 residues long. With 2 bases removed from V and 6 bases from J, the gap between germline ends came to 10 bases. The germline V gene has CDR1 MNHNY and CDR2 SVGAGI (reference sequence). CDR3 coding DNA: TGTGCCAGCAGTTACCCGAGCAGGAATGGCTACACCTTC. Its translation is CASSYPSRNGYTF.

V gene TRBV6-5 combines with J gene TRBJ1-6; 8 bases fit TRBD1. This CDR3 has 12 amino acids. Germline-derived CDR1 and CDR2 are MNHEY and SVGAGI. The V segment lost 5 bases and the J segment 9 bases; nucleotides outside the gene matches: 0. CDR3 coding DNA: TGTGCCAGCAGTGACAGGGGTTCACCCCTCCACTTT. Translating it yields CASSDRGSPLHF.

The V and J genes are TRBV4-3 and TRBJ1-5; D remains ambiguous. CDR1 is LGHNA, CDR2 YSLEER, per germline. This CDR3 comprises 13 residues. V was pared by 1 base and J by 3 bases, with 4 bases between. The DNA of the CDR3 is TGCGCCAGCAGCCAAGCCTACAATCAGCCCCAGCATTTT. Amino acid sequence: CASSQAYNQPQHF.